A single sample is the source of the 19 T cell receptor beta chains below, sequenced in a study of CD8 T cells in Susac syndrome. Reverse transcription of about 0.5 to 1 ug RNA was performed with random hexamers. TCRdb re-called the immunoSEQ multiplex PCR reads with MiXCR, one entry per CDR3 protein. In the table there are about 120,000 distinct CDR3 sequences, about 95% of which are singletons. The sequencing sample was made of CD8+ T cells from PBMCs. All receptors derive from a human donor with Susac syndrome.

V and J are TRBV5-4 and TRBJ1-2; D is possibly TRBD1 (6 bases). V lost 1 base to trimming and J lost 7 bases, with 17 bases between them. CDR1 is SGHNT and CDR2 is YYREEE in the germline V gene (reference sequence). The CDR3 covers 15 residues. CDR3 amino acids: CASSLWGAAVSGYTF. In nucleotides, the CDR3 is TGTGCCAGCAGCTTGTGGGGGGCGGCGGTTTCTGGCTACACCTTC.

This chain connects TRBV5-1 to TRBJ2-1; D remains ambiguous. V lost 4 bases and J 0 bases, leaving 5 bases between the germline ends. The CDR3 loop spans 13 amino acids. The germline V gene has CDR1 SGHRS and CDR2 YFSETQ. CDR3 nucleotide sequence: TGCGCCAGCAGCGTCGGCTCCTACAATGAGCAGTTCTTC. Protein sequence: CASSVGSYNEQFF. The variable domain in full, completed from reference TRBV5-1 and TRBJ2-1, reads KAGVTQTPRYLIKTRGQQVTLSCSPISGHRSVSWYQQTPGQGLQFLFEYFSETQRNKGNFPGRFSGRQFSNSRSEMNVSTLELGDSALYLCASSVGSYNEQFFGPGTRLTVL.

CDR3 in DNA: TGTGCCAGTGGACAGGGGGCTGGGAATGAGCAGTTCTTC. Amino acids: CASGQGAGNEQFF. The rearrangement uses TRBV7-2 and TRBJ2-1, with TRBD1 identical over 11 bases. V was pared by 9 bases and J by 7 bases, with 5 bases of the junction left unmatched. From germline, CDR1 is SGHTA and CDR2 FQGNSA. The CDR3 consists of 13 residues.

The chain joins TRBV28 to TRBJ1-1; TRBD1 matches 9 bases. The CDR3 is 16 amino acids. The V gene end was trimmed by 5 bases and the J gene end by 5 bases; junction bases not matched to a gene: 12. Germline V CDR1 and CDR2: MDHEN, SYDVKM. DNA of the CDR3: TGTGCCAGCAGTCCCGGACAGGGGTGGGGTGGAACTGAAGCTTTCTTT. Translation: CASSPGQGWGGTEAFF.

The rearrangement uses TRBV20-1 and TRBJ2-1; D unclear. Between the trimmed V and J ends, which lost 0 bases and 0 bases, there was a span of 9 bases. This CDR3 region has 15 residues. CDR1 DFQATT and CDR2 SNEGSKA come from the germline V gene (reference sequence). The chain's CDR3 is CSARDLGFSYNEQFF. The CDR3 DNA reads TGCAGTGCTAGAGATCTTGGATTCTCCTACAATGAGCAGTTCTTC.

CDR3 sequence reads: CSVADRETFYEQYF. Written as DNA, the CDR3 is TGCAGCGTCGCGGACAGGGAGACCTTCTACGAGCAGTACTTC. The genes are TRBV29-1 and TRBJ2-7; 8 positions agree with TRBD1. This CDR3 is 14 amino acids long. CDR1 and CDR2 (germline): SQVTM, ANQGSEA. Unmatched junction bases numbered 10, after V lost 6 bases and J lost 3 bases.

This sequence joins TRBV29-1 and TRBJ2-1; D is uncertain. The CDR3 is 15 residues long. V lost 1 base and J lost 4, with 14 bases in between. Germline V gene data show CDR1 as SQVTM and CDR2 as ANQGSEA. The CDR3 DNA is TGCAGCGTTGAAGTTCCGGGCCAGATTTACAATGAGCAGTTCTTC. Translating gives CSVEVPGQIYNEQFF.

The chain carries TRBV27 and TRBJ2-7; a weak D match, TRBD2 (6 bases). Trimming took off 7 bases at V and 2 bases at J, with 12 bases between the two ends. Germline CDR1 is MNHEY and CDR2 is SMNVEV (reference sequence). This CDR3 region has 13 residues. This CDR3 is CASKMEGTYEQYF. The DNA for the CDR3 is TGTGCCAGCAAGATGGAGGGAACCTACGAGCAGTACTTC.

The chain uses TRBV20-1 and TRBJ2-7; D possibly corresponds to TRBD1 (5 bases). This CDR3 has 13 amino acids. CDR1 and CDR2 (germline): DFQATT, SNEGSKA (reference sequence). Deletions cut 1 base from V and 4 bases from J, with 11 bases between. CDR3 region: CSARVDSAYEQYF. The CDR3 DNA sequence: TGCAGTGCTAGAGTTGACAGCGCGTACGAGCAGTACTTC.

This clonotype was seen a few times. This rearrangement joins TRBV19 to TRBJ2-7; 7 bases are shared with TRBD2. CDR1 LNHDA and CDR2 SQIVND come from the germline V gene (reference sequence). The V and J ends lost 5 bases and 6 bases, in that order; junction bases with no gene match: 4. The CDR3 totals 12 residues. Written as DNA, the CDR3 is TGTGCCAGTAGTCCCCCGGGGGGCGAGCAGTACTTC. It specifies CASSPPGGEQYF.

The chain joins TRBV30 to TRBJ2-1; D might be TRBD1 or TRBD2, each matching 5 bases. The CDR3 runs to 12 residues. V was trimmed by 0 bases and J by 10 bases, leaving 10 bases between them. From germline, CDR1 is GTSNPN and CDR2 SVGIG (reference sequence). CDR3 sequence (DNA): TGTGCCTGGAGTGTTCTGGGACGCGAGCAGTTCTTC. Amino acids: CAWSVLGREQFF. The full variable domain, in which reference TRBV30 and TRBJ2-1 provide the parts outside the CDR3, is SQTIHQWPATLVQPVGSPLSLECTVEGTSNPNLYWYRQAAGRGLQLLFYSVGIGQISSEVPQNLSASRPQDRQFILSSKKLLLSDSGFYLCAWSVLGREQFFGPGTRLTVL.

This sequence joins TRBV27 and TRBJ2-7, with D possibly TRBD1 on 6 matching bases. Trimming stripped 0 bases from V and 3 bases from J, with 12 bases between. CDR1 and CDR2 (germline): MNHEY, SMNVEV (reference sequence). The CDR3 spans 15 residues. CDR3 in DNA: TGTGCCAGCAGTTTATCGAAGACAGGCGGCTACGAGCAGTACTTC. Its protein is CASSLSKTGGYEQYF.

This chain uses TRBV30 with TRBJ2-4, with 8 bases identical to TRBD1. Germline CDR1 and CDR2: GTSNPN and SVGIG (reference sequence). V shed 8 bases and J 7 bases; nucleotides not matched to a gene: 7. The CDR3 totals 12 residues. CDR3 loop: CALSGGGNIQYF. The CDR3, as DNA: TGTGCCCTGTCAGGGGGCGGGAACATTCAGTACTTC.

The chain combines TRBV24-1 with TRBJ1-3; 8 bases line up with TRBD1. The CDR3 spans 21 residues. Looked up from germline, CDR1 is KGHDR and CDR2 is SFDVKD. V shed 2 bases and J 0 bases; nucleotides not matched to a gene: 17. CDR3 region: CATSDYPESGQGISSGNTIYF. The CDR3 DNA is TGTGCCACCAGTGATTACCCCGAGAGCGGACAGGGCATTTCCTCTGGAAACACCATATATTTT.

The J gene is TRBJ2-5, the V gene TRBV9; the match to TRBD2 covers 9 bases. The CDR3 consists of 15 residues. Germline V lookup: CDR1 SGDLS, CDR2 YYNGEE. V lost 0 bases to trimming and J lost 3 bases; unmatched junction nucleotides: 3. The CDR3 region has the DNA TGTGCCAGCAGCGTAGGGTCTAGCGGGGAAGAGACCCAGTACTTC. Translated: CASSVGSSGEETQYF.

The chain links TRBV3-1 to TRBJ2-7, with a tentative D call TRBD1 (5 bases). The germline V and J ends were trimmed by 0 bases and 1 base, with 7 bases remaining between them. CDR3 length: 14 residues. Germline CDR1 is LGHDT and CDR2 is YNNKEL (reference sequence). This CDR3 is CASSQEQDSYEQYF. The CDR3 bases are TGTGCCAGCAGCCAAGAACAGGATTCCTACGAGCAGTACTTC.

J is TRBJ2-7 and V is TRBV5-6; the D is unclear. The CDR3 runs to 15 residues. Germline V CDR1 and CDR2: SGHDT, YYEEEE. Trimming removed 0 bases from V and 0 bases from J, with 10 bases in between. This CDR3 is CASSLEALSSYEQYF. DNA for the CDR3: TGTGCCAGCAGCTTGGAGGCTTTAAGCTCCTACGAGCAGTACTTC. Filled out from reference TRBV5-6 and TRBJ2-7, the complete variable domain reads DAGVTQSPTHLIKTRGQQVTLRCSPKSGHDTVSWYQQALGQGPQFIFQYYEEEERQRGNFPDRFSGHQFPNYSSELNVNALLLGDSALYLCASSLEALSSYEQYFGPGTRLTVT.

This chain links TRBV13 with TRBJ1-3, with D maybe TRBD1 (6 bases). The CDR3 is 14 residues long. The V end was cut by 8 bases, the J end by 0 bases, with 11 bases between. Germline V lookup: CDR1 PRHDT, CDR2 FYEKMQ (reference sequence). CDR3 sequence: CASDRSDSGNTIYF. The CDR3 DNA sequence: TGTGCCAGCGACAGGAGTGACTCTGGAAACACCATATATTTT. The whole variable domain, filled in from reference TRBV13 and TRBJ1-3, reads AAGVIQSPRHLIKEKRETATLKCYPIPRHDTVYWYQQGPGQDPQFLISFYEKMQSDKGSIPDRFSAQQFSDYHSELNMSSLELGDSALYFCASDRSDSGNTIYFGEGSWLTVV.

The chain uses TRBV7-9 and TRBJ2-2; tentatively, D is TRBD2 (5 bases). Germline V lookup: CDR1 SEHNR, CDR2 FQNEAQ (reference sequence). The CDR3 totals 13 residues. Trimming left V 10 bases short and J 6 bases short, with 15 bases between. CDR3 coding DNA: TGTGCCACCGCACTAGTAGTCTCCGGGGAGCTGTTTTTT. Protein: CATALVVSGELFF.